These 20 T cell receptor beta chains were all obtained from the same sample, sequenced in a study of memory CD4+ T cells and cytomegalovirus serostatus. The repertoire was sequenced with immunoSEQ multiplex PCR; TCRdb's copy has only in-frame clones and lacks some. The data show approximately 56,000 clones, 82% seen once. Single viable CD3+CD4+CD8-CD45RO+ cells were sorted as the memory CD4+ T cells. Sequenced material: memory CD4+ T cells from blood. Receptors were obtained from an adult in good health and CMV-seronegative.

This sequence joins TRBV11-3 and TRBJ2-5; D ambiguous. V was pared by 4 bases and J by 5 bases, with 11 bases between. The CDR3 sequence is 13 residues long. Per the germline V gene, CDR1 is SGHNT and CDR2 is YENEEA. CDR3 sequence reads: CASSSLSGETQYF. The CDR3 DNA sequence: TGTGCCAGCAGCTCGCTGTCTGGGGAGACCCAGTACTTC.

The chain joins TRBV27 to TRBJ2-7, with D possibly TRBD2 on 7 matching bases. The CDR3 covers 15 residues. Trimming pared 5 bases from V and 5 bases from J, leaving 19 bases between. CDR1 and CDR2 from the germline V gene are MNHEY and SMNVEV (reference sequence). CDR3 residues: CASSPRGAGKHEQYF. The DNA for the CDR3 is TGTGCCAGCAGTCCCCGGGGGGCCGGGAAGCACGAGCAGTACTTC.

V is TRBV2 and J is TRBJ1-5; the D is unclear. This CDR3 spans 14 amino acids. Germline CDR1 is SNHLY and CDR2 is FYNNEI. V dropped 3 bases and J dropped 3 bases, with 9 bases sitting between them. The CDR3 loop reads CASSDGGSNQPQHF. As DNA, the CDR3 is TGTGCCAGCAGTGACGGCGGATCCAATCAGCCCCAGCATTTT.

This rearrangement joins TRBV7-2 to TRBJ2-5; 8 bases line up with TRBD2. The ends lost 3 bases at V and 7 bases at J; junction bases unmatched: 16. This CDR3 comprises 17 residues. Germline values: CDR1 SGHTA, CDR2 FQGNSA. Here the CDR3 reads CASSLPSSGRKLVTQYF. The CDR3 region has the DNA TGTGCCAGCAGCTTGCCCTCTAGCGGGCGAAAGTTGGTGACCCAGTACTTC.

The rearrangement joins TRBV7-8 to TRBJ1-1; TRBD1 might be the D (5 bases). The germline CDR1 and CDR2 sequences are SGHVS and FQNEAQ. Trimming stripped 2 bases from V and 3 bases from J, with 13 bases between. CDR3 length: 15 amino acids. The CDR3 loop is CASSLTGGRDTEAFF. The CDR3 nucleotides read TGTGCCAGCAGCTTAACTGGGGGACGAGACACTGAAGCTTTCTTT.

The V and J genes are TRBV6-1 and TRBJ2-7; maybe TRBD1 (6 bases). CDR3 length equals 13 residues. V lost 6 bases and J lost 4, with 13 bases in between. Germline assignment: CDR1 MNHNS and CDR2 SASEGT. The CDR3, as DNA: TGTGCCAGCAGCACCGGGACAATTTACGAGCAGTACTTC. Protein product: CASSTGTIYEQYF.

The chain uses TRBV30 and TRBJ1-5, with unresolved D. V shed 2 bases and J shed 1 base, with 9 bases lying between them. CDR3 length: 14 residues. Looked up from germline, CDR1 is GTSNPN and CDR2 is SVGIG (reference sequence). In nucleotides, the CDR3 is TGTGCCTGGAGTTTTGGACCAAGCAATCAGCCCCAGCATTTT. Translating gives CAWSFGPSNQPQHF.

This clone was found a few times. The chain recombines TRBV2 with TRBJ1-1, with 7 bases identical to TRBD1. This CDR3 region has 18 residues. V lost 8 bases, J lost 1 base, and 19 bases stayed unmatched. Per germline, CDR1 SNHLY and CDR2 FYNNEI. CDR3 in DNA: TGTGCCAGCTTCTACTCTCTGGGTACAGGGGTGACGAACACTGAAGCTTTCTTT. This sequence encodes CASFYSLGTGVTNTEAFF.

The genes are TRBV11-2 and TRBJ1-2; TRBD1 is a possible D gene (5 bases). Germline V gives CDR1 SGHAT, CDR2 FQNNGV. V was clipped by 5 bases and J by 1 base, with 8 bases between them. This CDR3 contains 13 residues. The CDR3 DNA is TGTGCCAGCAGCCAGGGAAATAACTATGGCTACACCTTC. Protein: CASSQGNNYGYTF.

The chain recombines TRBV5-4 with TRBJ2-5; D remains ambiguous. Germline V CDR1 and CDR2: SGHNT, YYREEE (reference sequence). V gave up 2 bases and J gave up 8 bases, with 13 bases separating them. CDR3 length equals 13 residues. The CDR3 coding sequence is TGTGCCAGCAGCTTCCCCGTCGAAGGAACCCAGTACTTC. Amino acids: CASSFPVEGTQYF.

This rearrangement joins TRBV5-6 to TRBJ2-7; TRBD2 agrees at 13 bases. The CDR3 runs to 17 residues. V gave up 4 bases and J gave up 5 bases; unmatched junction bases: 12. CDR1 is SGHDT, CDR2 YYEEEE, per germline. The CDR3 sequence: CASSRMGLAGRGDEQYF. CDR3 nucleotide sequence: TGTGCCAGCAGCCGCATGGGACTAGCGGGGAGGGGGGACGAGCAGTACTTC.

As to this clone: The identical CDR3 is also encoded by other nucleotide sequences in the sample. V gene TRBV27 combines with J gene TRBJ1-4, with D maybe TRBD1 (5 bases). This CDR3 comprises 15 residues. Germline values: CDR1 MNHEY, CDR2 SMNVEV (reference sequence). V lost 3 bases to trimming and J lost 0 bases, with 8 bases between them. This CDR3 is CASSFGGATNEKLFF. The DNA of the CDR3 is TGTGCCAGCAGTTTTGGGGGTGCAACTAATGAAAAACTGTTTTTT.

The chain joins TRBV7-2 to TRBJ1-1; D is undetermined. CDR3 size: 14 residues. CDR1 and CDR2 (germline): SGHTA, FQGNSA. The germline V and J ends were trimmed by 6 bases and 4 bases, with 15 bases remaining between them. The CDR3 DNA reads TGTGCCAGCAGTTCTATGCGTTCGGGCACTGAAGCTTTCTTT. This sequence encodes CASSSMRSGTEAFF.

This clone occurred once. The chain is built from TRBV11-3 and TRBJ2-7; weak D call: TRBD1 (5 bases). V was cut by 5 bases and J by 4 bases, with 9 bases left in between. The CDR3 has 12 residues. Looked up from germline, CDR1 is SGHNT and CDR2 is YENEEA. CDR3 amino acids: CASSPTAYEQYF. Written as DNA, the CDR3 is TGTGCCAGCAGCCCGACAGCTTACGAGCAGTACTTC.

As DNA, the CDR3 is TGTGCCAGCCGGGGGGGACAGGGACTGGAGACCCAGTACTTC. It specifies CASRGGQGLETQYF. This sequence joins TRBV7-9 and TRBJ2-5, with D possibly TRBD1 on 9 matching bases. CDR1 and CDR2 from the germline V gene are SEHNR and FQNEAQ (reference sequence). The V end was cut by 8 bases, the J end by 5 bases, with 18 bases between. The CDR3 covers 14 residues.

This chain joins TRBV4-2 and TRBJ1-5; D remains unclear. Deletions cut 2 bases from V and 2 bases from J, with 10 bases between. The CDR3 runs 15 residues. Germline assignment: CDR1 LGHNA and CDR2 YNFKEQ. The CDR3, as DNA: TGTGCCAGCAGCCAACGGGAGCAGGGCAATCAGCCCCAGCATTTT. This gives the protein CASSQREQGNQPQHF.

Remarks on this clone: Germline is not matched at one junction end, which may reflect a read error. The chain is built from TRBV7-2 and TRBJ2-7; perhaps D is TRBD1 or TRBD2 (5 bases each). The CDR3 covers 13 residues. CDR1 SGHTA and CDR2 FQGNSA come from the germline V gene. The CDR3 DNA reads as TGTGCCAGCAGCCCCCTTTCGGTGGGACCCACGGACTTC. Protein: CASSPLSVGPTDF. Variable domain in full (rest from reference TRBV7-2 and TRBJ2-7): GAGVSQSPSNKVTEKGKDVELRCDPISGHTALYWYRQSLGQGLEFLIYFQGNSAPDKSGLPSDRFSAERTGGSVSTLTIQRTQQEDSAVYLCASSPLSVGPTDFGPGTRLTVT.

This chain joins TRBV7-6 and TRBJ2-5; a possible D gene is TRBD2 (6 bases). Germline assignment: CDR1 SGHVS and CDR2 FNYEAQ. Between the trimmed V and J ends, which lost 7 bases and 4 bases, there was a span of 19 bases. This CDR3 has 15 residues. The CDR3 spells CASISSEFTGETQYF. The CDR3 DNA follows: TGTGCCAGCATTTCTAGCGAGTTTACCGGAGAGACCCAGTACTTC.

This chain links TRBV7-8 with TRBJ2-2; TRBD1 agrees at 7 bases. Per germline, CDR1 SGHVS and CDR2 FQNEAQ. This CDR3 has 16 residues. V gave up 5 bases and J gave up 0 bases; unmatched junction bases: 6. The CDR3: CASSLQGTSNTGELFF. CDR3 nucleotides: TGTGCCAGCAGCCTACAGGGGACCTCGAACACCGGGGAGCTGTTTTTT.

The rearrangement uses TRBV4-2 and TRBJ1-1; D not resolved. The CDR3 runs to 14 residues. Trimming pared 3 bases from V and 6 bases from J, leaving 14 bases between. Germline-derived CDR1 and CDR2 are LGHNA and YNFKEQ. The CDR3 bases are TGTGCCAGCAGCCACCCCAGGAGGGTGTCTGAAGCTTTCTTT. Protein sequence: CASSHPRRVSEAFF.